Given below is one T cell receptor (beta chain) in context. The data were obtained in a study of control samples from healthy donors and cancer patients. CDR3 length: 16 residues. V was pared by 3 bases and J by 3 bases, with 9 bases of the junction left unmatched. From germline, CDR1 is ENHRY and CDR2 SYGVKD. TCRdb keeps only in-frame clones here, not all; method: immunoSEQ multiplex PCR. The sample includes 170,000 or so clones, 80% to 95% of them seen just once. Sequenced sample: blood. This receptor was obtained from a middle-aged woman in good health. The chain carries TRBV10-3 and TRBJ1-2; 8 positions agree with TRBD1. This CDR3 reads CAISEGGQASHYGYTF. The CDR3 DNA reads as TGTGCCATCAGTGAAGGGGGACAGGCCTCTCACTATGGCTACACCTTC.